Below are 21 T cell receptor beta chains sequenced from a single sample in a study of shared clonotypes between healthy human individuals. The table came from immunoSEQ multiplex PCR; TCRdb's copy has only in-frame clones and leaves some out. The table shows approximately 500,000 clones, with about 72% occurring only once. The sequenced sample was PBMCs. Every receptor here comes from a woman aged 40 to 50 in good health. Some clones in this sample may be carry-over from other donors' samples.

The V gene is TRBV19, the J gene TRBJ1-3; D remains ambiguous. The germline V gene has CDR1 LNHDA and CDR2 SQIVND (reference sequence). CDR3 length: 16 amino acids. The germline V and J ends were trimmed by 3 bases and 0 bases, with 12 bases remaining between them. The CDR3 DNA follows: TGTGCCAGTAGTATGCCGGGCCGGAACTCTGGAAACACCATATATTTT. Amino acids: CASSMPGRNSGNTIYF.

The chain recombines TRBV18 with TRBJ2-2, with D uncertain. Germline V CDR1 and CDR2: KGHSH, LQKENI. This CDR3 comprises 13 residues. V lost 3 bases and J lost 7, with 9 bases in between. CDR3 bases: TGTGCCAGCTCACCGAGTTCGATCGGGGAGCTGTTTTTT. As protein: CASSPSSIGELFF.

The chain has TRBV5-4 and TRBJ2-7; D is possibly TRBD1 (6 bases). The V and J ends lost 0 bases and 7 bases respectively, with 14 bases between them. The CDR3 has 14 amino acids. Per the germline V gene, CDR1 is SGHNT and CDR2 is YYREEE (reference sequence). CDR3 amino acids: CASSLGDIPREQYF. The CDR3 nucleotides read TGTGCCAGCAGCTTGGGGGACATACCCCGAGAGCAGTACTTC.

V is TRBV5-8 and J is TRBJ1-2; D possibly corresponds to TRBD1 (5 bases). Trimming removed 5 bases from V and 2 bases from J, with 10 bases in between. The germline gives CDR1 SGHTS, CDR2 YDEGEE. CDR3 length: 13 residues. This chain's CDR3 is CASSYRSNYGYTF. The CDR3 DNA reads as TGTGCCAGCAGTTACAGGAGCAACTATGGCTACACCTTC.

The chain employs TRBV18 and TRBJ2-7, with 10 bases fitting TRBD1. Germline V gene sequence: CDR1 KGHSH, CDR2 LQKENI. V lost 2 bases and J lost 4; bases outside the gene matches: 5. CDR3 size: 15 residues. The CDR3 DNA follows: TGTGCCAGCTCACCAAAGGACAGGGGGATGTACGAGCAGTACTTC. Protein: CASSPKDRGMYEQYF.

This clone was observed at least ten times. The genes are TRBV13 and TRBJ2-1; 8 nucleotides match TRBD2. The trim removed 6 bases at V and 6 bases at J, leaving 10 bases unmatched. This CDR3 is 15 amino acids long. Germline lookup yields CDR1 PRHDT and CDR2 FYEKMQ (reference sequence). CDR3: CASSYRREVPNEQFF. The CDR3 coding sequence is TGTGCCAGCAGTTACAGGCGGGAGGTTCCCAATGAGCAGTTCTTC.

This sequence joins TRBV25-1 and TRBJ2-1; 11 positions agree with TRBD2. Germline assignment: CDR1 MGHDK and CDR2 SYGVNS. The CDR3 contains 16 residues. Losses at the gene ends were 4 bases for V and 5 bases for J; bases not matched to a gene: 7. For the CDR3, the DNA is TGTGCCAGCAGTGGGTTACTAGCGGGAGTCGACAATGAGCAGTTCTTC. Its translation: CASSGLLAGVDNEQFF.

Only a few counts were recorded for this clone. The V and J genes are TRBV10-3 and TRBJ2-2, with no clear D. This CDR3 spans 12 amino acids. The V end was cut by 6 bases, the J end by 2 bases, with 4 bases between. The germline V gene encodes CDR1 ENHRY and CDR2 SYGVKD. CDR3 sequence reads: CAISSNTGELFF. In DNA, the CDR3 is TGTGCCATCAGCTCTAACACCGGGGAGCTGTTTTTT.

The chain links TRBV5-1 to TRBJ2-2; weak D call: TRBD1 (6 bases). The V end was cut by 4 bases, the J end by 1 base, with 11 bases between. Germline assignment: CDR1 SGHRS and CDR2 YFSETQ. The CDR3 extends over 15 amino acids. In nucleotides, the CDR3 is TGCGCCAGCAGCACAGGACAGAGGAACACCGGGGAGCTGTTTTTT. This gives the protein CASSTGQRNTGELFF.

CDR3 region: CASSLQAGADEQYF. As DNA, the CDR3 is TGTGCCAGCAGCCTTCAAGCGGGAGCTGACGAGCAGTACTTC. The chain has TRBV28 and TRBJ2-7; 8 bases are shared with TRBD2. V dropped 6 bases and J dropped 5; count of bases not matched to a gene: 9. The CDR3 runs to 14 residues. The germline gives CDR1 MDHEN, CDR2 SYDVKM.

The chain is built from TRBV5-8 and TRBJ2-1; TRBD1 matches at 7 bases. The CDR3 is 13 residues long. Germline CDR1 and CDR2: SGHTS and YDEGEE. Trimming at V came to 3 bases and at J to 5 bases, leaving 2 bases not matched to a gene. The CDR3 region has the DNA TGTGCCAGCAGCTGGGACAGAGACAATGAGCAGTTCTTC. Translated: CASSWDRDNEQFF. Full variable domain (outside the CDR3, taken from reference TRBV5-8 and TRBJ2-1): EAGVTQSPTHLIKTRGQQATLRCSPISGHTSVYWYQQALGLGLQFLLWYDEGEERNRGNFPPRFSGRQFPNYSSELNVNALELEDSALYLCASSWDRDNEQFFGPGTRLTVL.

The V call is TRBV30, the J call TRBJ1-4; 7 nucleotides line up with TRBD1. Germline trimming cut 2 bases from V and 5 bases from J; bases unmatched to any gene: 5. Germline CDR1 GTSNPN, CDR2 SVGIG (reference sequence). The CDR3 covers 14 residues. The CDR3 region is CAWSWDSRNEKLFF. Written as DNA, the CDR3 is TGTGCCTGGAGTTGGGACAGCCGGAATGAAAAACTGTTTTTT. Based on the CDR3 plus reference TRBV30 and TRBJ1-4, the full variable domain is SQTIHQWPATLVQPVGSPLSLECTVEGTSNPNLYWYRQAAGRGLQLLFYSVGIGQISSEVPQNLSASRPQDRQFILSSKKLLLSDSGFYLCAWSWDSRNEKLFFGSGTQLSVL.

This chain connects TRBV16 to TRBJ2-1, with D possibly matching TRBD2 (6 bases). Trimming removed 1 base from V and 5 bases from J, with 12 bases in between. CDR1 and CDR2 from the germline V gene are KGHSY and FQNENV. The CDR3 has 15 amino acids. The CDR3 DNA is TGTGCCAGCAGCCAATTCGGGGGTCGAAACAATGAGCAGTTCTTC. Encoded protein: CASSQFGGRNNEQFF.

The chain employs TRBV9 and TRBJ2-7, with D tentatively TRBD2 (5 bases). V gave up 3 bases and J gave up 4 bases, with 17 bases separating them. The CDR3 contains 15 residues. Per germline, CDR1 SGDLS and CDR2 YYNGEE. The CDR3 sequence: CASSAGLQSTYEQYF. The CDR3 coding sequence is TGTGCCAGCAGCGCTGGACTCCAATCCACATACGAGCAGTACTTC.

This clone was detected a few times. The rearrangement links TRBV11-3 to TRBJ2-7; 8 nucleotides agree with TRBD2. J was trimmed by 4 bases and V by 2 bases; bases with no gene match: 10. Germline CDR1 SGHNT, CDR2 YENEEA. CDR3 length: 16 amino acids. This CDR3 reads CASSLYWASGRYEQYF. The CDR3 DNA is TGTGCCAGCAGCTTATATTGGGCTAGCGGGCGGTACGAGCAGTACTTC.

This chain uses TRBV13 with TRBJ2-7; 8 nucleotides agree with TRBD1. Germline V gene lookup returns CDR1 PRHDT and CDR2 FYEKMQ (reference sequence). The trim removed 4 bases at V and 5 bases at J, leaving 10 bases unmatched. The CDR3 spans 15 residues. CDR3 protein: CASSSPGTGPDEQYF. DNA of the CDR3: TGTGCCAGCAGCTCACCCGGGACAGGCCCGGACGAGCAGTACTTC.

The rearrangement links TRBV19 to TRBJ2-5; no clear D. Germline V gene sequence: CDR1 LNHDA, CDR2 SQIVND (reference sequence). The V end was cut by 6 bases, the J end by 7 bases, with 24 bases between. CDR3 length: 16 residues. The CDR3 nucleotides read TGTGCCAGTAGCACGGATTCAGAGACCCCGGTCGGGACCCAGTACTTC. Residues: CASSTDSETPVGTQYF.

This clone was seen many times. The genes are TRBV5-3 and TRBJ2-1; 8 bases map to TRBD2. TRBV5-3 is assigned to the ORF class and has an uncertain function. V shed 7 bases, J shed 5 bases, and the junction held 8 bases outside the gene matches. The CDR3 length is 14 residues. The CDR3 loop reads CARVEREFNNEQFF. Here the CDR3 DNA reads TGTGCCAGAGTCGAGCGGGAGTTCAACAATGAGCAGTTCTTC.

The genes are TRBV9 and TRBJ2-1; 14 positions agree with TRBD2. With 1 base clipped from V and 9 bases from J, the junction kept 3 bases outside the gene matches. Germline lookup yields CDR1 SGDLS and CDR2 YYNGEE. There are 15 residues in the CDR3. Written as DNA, the CDR3 is TGTGCCAGCAGCGTACAGGGACTAGCGGGAGTTGAGCAGTTCTTC. Amino acids: CASSVQGLAGVEQFF.

The chain has TRBV27 and TRBJ2-7, with TRBD2 identical over 13 bases. This CDR3 comprises 15 residues. The junction had 5 bases not matched to a gene; V was cut back by 5 bases and J by 4 bases. The germline V gene has CDR1 MNHEY and CDR2 SMNVEV (reference sequence). The CDR3 sequence: CASSRTSGSLYEQYF. In nucleotides, the CDR3 is TGTGCCAGCAGTAGGACTAGCGGGAGTTTGTACGAGCAGTACTTC.

V is TRBV5-6 and J is TRBJ2-1; D is undetermined. The CDR3 is 14 residues long. V lost 1 base and J lost 0, with 5 bases in between. The germline CDR1 and CDR2 sequences are SGHDT and YYEEEE. The CDR3 spells CASSLPDSYNEQFF. The DNA of the CDR3 is TGTGCCAGCAGCTTGCCGGACTCCTACAATGAGCAGTTCTTC. The complete variable domain, with remaining parts taken from reference TRBV5-6 and TRBJ2-1, reads DAGVTQSPTHLIKTRGQQVTLRCSPKSGHDTVSWYQQALGQGPQFIFQYYEEEERQRGNFPDRFSGHQFPNYSSELNVNALLLGDSALYLCASSLPDSYNEQFFGPGTRLTVL.